What follows are 2 T cell receptor beta chains derived from one specimen sequenced in a study of cytomegalovirus exposure and HLA in healthy donors. The PCR ran on 60 Vbeta and 13 Jbeta primers. Method: immunoSEQ multiplex PCR; TCRdb's copy keeps in-frame clones and lacks some. Of fewer than 150,000 clones in the sample, around 70% were seen once. Sequenced input: PBMCs. The source of these receptors is a man aged 25-45 years in good health and CMV-seronegative.

The genes are TRBV30 and TRBJ1-5; D call uncertain. Germline-derived CDR1 and CDR2 are GTSNPN and SVGIG (reference sequence). The CDR3 is 13 amino acids. V was trimmed by 0 bases and J by 5 bases, leaving 8 bases between them. The CDR3 nucleotides are TGTGCCTGGAGTGTGGTCGGGGATCAGCCCCAGCATTTT. It translates to CAWSVVGDQPQHF.

V is TRBV7-9 and J is TRBJ1-1, with 7 bases fitting TRBD1. V was clipped by 5 bases and J by 3 bases; unmatched bases: 15. Germline lookup yields CDR1 SEHNR and CDR2 FQNEAQ (reference sequence). The CDR3 loop spans 17 amino acids. CDR3 sequence reads: CASSRQQGRLAYTEAFF. In nucleotides, the CDR3 is TGTGCCAGCAGCCGACAACAGGGGAGGTTGGCGTACACTGAAGCTTTCTTT.